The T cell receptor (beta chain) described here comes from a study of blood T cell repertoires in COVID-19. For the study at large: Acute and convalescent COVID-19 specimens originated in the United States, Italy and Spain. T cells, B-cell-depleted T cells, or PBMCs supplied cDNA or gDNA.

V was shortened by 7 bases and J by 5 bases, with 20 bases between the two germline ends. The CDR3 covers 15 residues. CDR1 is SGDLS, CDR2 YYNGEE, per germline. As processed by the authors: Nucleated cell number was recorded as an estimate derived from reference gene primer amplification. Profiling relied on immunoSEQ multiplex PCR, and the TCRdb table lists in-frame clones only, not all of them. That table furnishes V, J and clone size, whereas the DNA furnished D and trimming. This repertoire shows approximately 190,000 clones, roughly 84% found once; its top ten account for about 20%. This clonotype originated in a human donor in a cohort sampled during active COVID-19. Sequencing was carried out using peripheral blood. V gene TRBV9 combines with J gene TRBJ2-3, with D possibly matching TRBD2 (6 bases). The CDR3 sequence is CASAPLPGGGDTQYF. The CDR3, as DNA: TGTGCCAGCGCCCCCCTCCCCGGGGGTGGAGATACGCAGTATTTT.